This section outlines one T cell receptor (beta chain) sequence together with its context. As yet, its antigen is unknown. Each case's diagnosis was confirmed by two pathologists on H&E. Repertoires were generated with immunoSEQ multiplex PCR, while TCRdb's copy carries only in-frame clones and drops some. The sample shows about 9,900 clones, more than 75% of them seen only once. The sample comes from a study of immune evolution from preneoplasia to lung adenocarcinoma. Broader study findings: Top clone share appeared to fall from AAH through AIS, MIA, adenocarcinoma. Highest clonality occurred in KRAS-mutant, not EGFR-mutant or double wild-type, nodules. Later-stage lesions appeared to have more T cells, more diversity, less clonality.

With 4 bases clipped from V and 2 bases from J, the junction kept 2 bases outside the gene matches. In germline, CDR1 is SGHNT, CDR2 YYREEE (reference sequence). This CDR3 contains 13 residues. The material sequenced was FFPE invasive lung adenocarcinoma tissue. The clonotype was recovered from a person aged 65-85 years with invasive lung adenocarcinoma. Some clones in this sample may be carry-over from other donors' samples. This chain connects TRBV5-4 to TRBJ2-5, with TRBD2 matching 7 bases. The CDR3 nucleotides are TGTGCCAGCAGCCCGGGACTACAAGAGACCCAGTACTTC. This encodes CASSPGLQETQYF.